This T cell receptor (beta chain) was sequenced during a study of early T cells in non-severe SARS-CoV-2 infection. Background on the study: The input, bulk RNA from unsorted whole blood, was sequenced, and chains were unpaired.

As for this clonotype: Its antigen is undetermined.

Individual cDNA molecules received unique molecular identifiers. TCRdb reanalysed the 5' RACE reads using MiXCR and keeps one entry per CDR3 protein. The profile shows about 60,000 distinct CDR3 sequences, approximately 13% of them singletons. Study observations and caveats: Matching against VDJdb likely underestimated virus-specific expansions, favoring anti-spike CD8.

Germline CDR1 and CDR2: MNHEY and SVGEGT. There are 13 residues in the CDR3. Trimming stripped 2 bases from V and 7 bases from J, with 10 bases between. Sequenced: whole blood. The TCR was taken from an adult who was a healthcare worker with PCR-confirmed SARS-CoV-2 infection or an uninfected control (not recorded which). The chain carries TRBV6-2 or TRBV6-3 and TRBJ2-3; tentative D call: TRBD2 (5 bases). The DNA for the CDR3 is TGTGCCAGCAGTTACGGCGGGCCTAATACGCAGTATTTT. Translating gives CASSYGGPNTQYF.